This record looks at one T cell receptor beta chain sequence and its context. No antigen is known for it. V shed 4 bases, J shed 6 bases, and the junction held 15 bases outside the gene matches. The germline CDR1 and CDR2 sequences are MGHRA and YSYEKL. The CDR3 contains 17 residues. The source of the sample is a study of cytomegalovirus exposure and HLA in healthy donors. Whole-study results and caveats: The only immune exposure information that was available was CMV serostatus. TCR beta V- and J-gene trimming, according to a later analysis, was linked to a missense DCLRE1C variant. Most observed TCR sequences were rare, whereas some public TCRs were detected in many donors.

The PCR ran on 60 Vbeta and 13 Jbeta primers. In the authors' methods: Per a later analysis, the number of unique TCR beta chains was roughly 87 million, of which around 9.9 million were shared. The assay was immunoSEQ multiplex PCR, and TCRdb's table has in-frame clones only and misses some. That table is the source of V, J and clone size, and D and trimming were worked out from the DNA. Of under 55,000 clones in the sample, 73% were seen once. This chain uses TRBV4-1 with TRBJ1-5; 7 nucleotides agree with TRBD1. This receptor was identified in a man aged 18 to 29 in good health and CMV-seronegative. The specimen sequenced was PBMCs. For the CDR3, the DNA is TGCGCCAGCAGCCTAGGACAGGCGGTGTCCTTAGGTCAGCCCCAGCATTTT. It specifies CASSLGQAVSLGQPQHF.